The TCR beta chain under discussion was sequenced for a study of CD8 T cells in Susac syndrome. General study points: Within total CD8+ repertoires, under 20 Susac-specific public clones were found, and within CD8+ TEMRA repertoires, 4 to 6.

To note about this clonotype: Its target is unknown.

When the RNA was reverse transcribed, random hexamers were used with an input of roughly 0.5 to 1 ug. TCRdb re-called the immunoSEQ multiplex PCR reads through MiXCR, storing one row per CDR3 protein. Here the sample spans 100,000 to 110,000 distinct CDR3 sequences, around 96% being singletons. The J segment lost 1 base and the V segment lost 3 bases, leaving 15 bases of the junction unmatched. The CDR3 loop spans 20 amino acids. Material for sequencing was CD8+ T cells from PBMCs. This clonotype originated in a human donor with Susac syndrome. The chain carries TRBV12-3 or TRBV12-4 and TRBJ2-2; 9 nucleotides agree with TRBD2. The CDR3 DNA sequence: TGTGCCAGCAGTTTTCGCGGGCTAGCGGGATTCGGCGGGAACACCGGGGAGCTGTTTTTT. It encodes CASSFRGLAGFGGNTGELFF.